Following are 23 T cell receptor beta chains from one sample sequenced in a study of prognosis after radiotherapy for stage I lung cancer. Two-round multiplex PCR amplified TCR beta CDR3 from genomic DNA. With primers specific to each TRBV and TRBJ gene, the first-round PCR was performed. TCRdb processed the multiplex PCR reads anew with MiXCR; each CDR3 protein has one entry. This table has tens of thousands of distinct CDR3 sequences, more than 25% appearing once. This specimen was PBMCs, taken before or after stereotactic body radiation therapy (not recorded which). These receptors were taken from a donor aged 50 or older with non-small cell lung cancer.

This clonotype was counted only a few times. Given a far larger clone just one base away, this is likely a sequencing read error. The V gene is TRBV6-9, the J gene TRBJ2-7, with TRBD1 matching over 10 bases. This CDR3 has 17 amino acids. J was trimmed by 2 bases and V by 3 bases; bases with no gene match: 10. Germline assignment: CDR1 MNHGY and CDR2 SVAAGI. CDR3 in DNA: TGTGCCAGCAGTTACAACTTCGGGACAGGGGTCCCCTACGAGCAGTACTTC. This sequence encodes CASSYNFGTGVPYEQYF.

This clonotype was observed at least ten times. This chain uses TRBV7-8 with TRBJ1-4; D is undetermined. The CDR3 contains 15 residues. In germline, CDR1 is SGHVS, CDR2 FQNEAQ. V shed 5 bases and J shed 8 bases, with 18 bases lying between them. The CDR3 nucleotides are TGTGCCAGCAGCCCCTTAATCGGGGTAGGCGAAAAACTGTTTTTT. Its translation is CASSPLIGVGEKLFF.

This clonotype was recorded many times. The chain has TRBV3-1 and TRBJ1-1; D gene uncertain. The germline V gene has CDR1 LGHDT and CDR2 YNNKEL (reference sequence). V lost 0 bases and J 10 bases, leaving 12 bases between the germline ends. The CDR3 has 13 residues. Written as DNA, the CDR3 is TGTGCCAGCAGCCAAGATACGGGAGGGTCAGCTTTCTTT. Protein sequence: CASSQDTGGSAFF.

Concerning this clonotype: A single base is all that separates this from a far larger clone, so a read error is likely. The CDR3: CASSVTAVGTDTQYF. The CDR3 DNA sequence: TGTGCCAGCAGCGTAACGGCGGTGGGCACAGATACGCAGTATTTT. This chain links TRBV6-8 with TRBJ2-3; D remains ambiguous. Trimming took off 6 bases at V and 1 base at J, with 14 bases between the two ends. Germline CDR1 and CDR2: MNHGY and SAAAGT. CDR3 length: 15 residues.

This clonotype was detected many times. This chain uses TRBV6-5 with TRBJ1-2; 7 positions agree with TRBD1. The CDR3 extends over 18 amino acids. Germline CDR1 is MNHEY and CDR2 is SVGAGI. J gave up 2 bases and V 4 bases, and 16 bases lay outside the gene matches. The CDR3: CASSWGQSAYLLNYGYTF. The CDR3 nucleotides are TGTGCCAGCAGTTGGGGACAGTCGGCCTACCTTCTGAACTATGGCTACACCTTC.

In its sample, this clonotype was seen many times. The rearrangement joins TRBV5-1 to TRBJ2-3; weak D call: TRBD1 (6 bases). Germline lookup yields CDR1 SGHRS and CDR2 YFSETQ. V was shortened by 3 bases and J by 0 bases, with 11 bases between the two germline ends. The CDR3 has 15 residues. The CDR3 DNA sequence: TGCGCCAGCAGCTCCCGGACAGATAGCACAGATACGCAGTATTTT. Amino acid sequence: CASSSRTDSTDTQYF.

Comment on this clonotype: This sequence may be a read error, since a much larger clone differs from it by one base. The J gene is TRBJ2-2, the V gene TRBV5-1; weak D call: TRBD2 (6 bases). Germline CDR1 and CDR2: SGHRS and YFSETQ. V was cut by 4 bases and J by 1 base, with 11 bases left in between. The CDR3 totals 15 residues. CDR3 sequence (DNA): TGCGCCAGCAGCCGGGGGTGGATGAACACCGGGGAGCTGTTTTTT. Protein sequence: CASSRGWMNTGELFF.

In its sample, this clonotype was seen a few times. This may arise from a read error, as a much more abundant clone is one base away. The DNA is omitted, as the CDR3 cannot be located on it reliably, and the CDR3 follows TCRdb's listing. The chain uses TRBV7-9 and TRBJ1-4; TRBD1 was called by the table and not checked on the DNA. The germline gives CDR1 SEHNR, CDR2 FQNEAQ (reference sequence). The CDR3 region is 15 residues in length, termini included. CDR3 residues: CASSFGRGANEKLLF.

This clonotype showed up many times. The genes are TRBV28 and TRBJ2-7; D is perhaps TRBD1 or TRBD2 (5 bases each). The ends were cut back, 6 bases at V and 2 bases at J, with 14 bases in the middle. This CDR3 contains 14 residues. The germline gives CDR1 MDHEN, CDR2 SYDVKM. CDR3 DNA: TGTGCCAGCAGCCCGGGACGGGGAACCTACGAGCAGTACTTC. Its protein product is CASSPGRGTYEQYF.

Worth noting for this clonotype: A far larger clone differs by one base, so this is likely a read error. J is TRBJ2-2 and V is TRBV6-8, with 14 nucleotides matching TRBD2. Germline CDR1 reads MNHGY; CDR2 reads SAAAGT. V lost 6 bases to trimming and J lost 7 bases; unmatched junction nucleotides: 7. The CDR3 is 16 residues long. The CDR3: CASRRLAGGFGGELFF. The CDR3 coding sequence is TGTGCCAGCAGACGACTAGCGGGGGGGTTCGGCGGGGAGCTGTTTTTT.

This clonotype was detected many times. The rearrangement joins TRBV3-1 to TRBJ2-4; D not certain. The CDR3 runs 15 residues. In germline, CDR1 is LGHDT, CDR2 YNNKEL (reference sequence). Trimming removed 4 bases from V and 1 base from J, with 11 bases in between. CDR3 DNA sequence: TGTGCCAGCAGCCCCGTAGGGTGGGCCAAAAACATTCAGTACTTC. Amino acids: CASSPVGWAKNIQYF.

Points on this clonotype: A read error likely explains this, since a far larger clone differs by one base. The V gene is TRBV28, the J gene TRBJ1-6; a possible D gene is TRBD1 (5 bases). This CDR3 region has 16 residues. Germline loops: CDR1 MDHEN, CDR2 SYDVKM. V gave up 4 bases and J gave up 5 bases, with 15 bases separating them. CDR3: CASSCQAGRDNSPLHF. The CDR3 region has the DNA TGTGCCAGCAGTTGCCAGGCAGGCAGGGATAATTCACCCCTCCACTTT.

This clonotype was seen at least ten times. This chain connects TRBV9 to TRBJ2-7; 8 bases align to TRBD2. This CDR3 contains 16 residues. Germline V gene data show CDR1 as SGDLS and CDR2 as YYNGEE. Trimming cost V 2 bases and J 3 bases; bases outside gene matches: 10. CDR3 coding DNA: TGTGCCAGCAGCGTCAGCGGGGGATTAAGTGTCTACGAGCAGTACTTC. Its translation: CASSVSGGLSVYEQYF.

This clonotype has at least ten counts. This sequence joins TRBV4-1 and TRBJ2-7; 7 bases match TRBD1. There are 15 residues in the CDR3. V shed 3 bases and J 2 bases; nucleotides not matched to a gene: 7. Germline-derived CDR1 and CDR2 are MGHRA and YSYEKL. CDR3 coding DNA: TGCGCCAGCAGCCAGGCTCCGGGACAGCCCTACGAGCAGTACTTC. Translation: CASSQAPGQPYEQYF.

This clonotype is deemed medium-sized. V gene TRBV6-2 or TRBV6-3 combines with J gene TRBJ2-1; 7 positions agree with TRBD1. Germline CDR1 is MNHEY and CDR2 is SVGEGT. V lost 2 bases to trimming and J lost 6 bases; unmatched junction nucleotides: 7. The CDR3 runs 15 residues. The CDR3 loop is CASSYLGQVTNEQFF. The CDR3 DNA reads TGTGCCAGCAGTTACCTAGGACAGGTTACCAATGAGCAGTTCTTC.

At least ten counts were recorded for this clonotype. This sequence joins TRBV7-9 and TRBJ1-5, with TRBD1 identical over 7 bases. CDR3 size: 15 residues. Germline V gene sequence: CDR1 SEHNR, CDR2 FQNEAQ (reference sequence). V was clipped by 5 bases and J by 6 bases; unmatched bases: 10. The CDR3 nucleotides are TGTGCCAGCAGCAGCACAGGGGTGGACCCTCAGCCCCAGCATTTT. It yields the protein CASSSTGVDPQPQHF.

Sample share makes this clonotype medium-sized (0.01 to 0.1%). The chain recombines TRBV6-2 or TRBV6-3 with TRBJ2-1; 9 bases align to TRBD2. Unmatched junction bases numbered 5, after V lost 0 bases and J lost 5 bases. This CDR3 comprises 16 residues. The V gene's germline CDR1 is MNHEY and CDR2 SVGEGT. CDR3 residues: CASSYSAGGPDNEQFF. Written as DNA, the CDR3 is TGTGCCAGCAGTTACTCGGCGGGGGGGCCCGACAATGAGCAGTTCTTC.

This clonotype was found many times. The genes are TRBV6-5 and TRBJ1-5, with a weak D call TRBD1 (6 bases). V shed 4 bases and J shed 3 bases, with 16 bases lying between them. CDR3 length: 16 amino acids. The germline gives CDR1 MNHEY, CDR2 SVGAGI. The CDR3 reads CASSSYLGQTNQPQHF. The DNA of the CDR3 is TGTGCCAGCAGTTCATATCTTGGACAGACCAATCAGCCCCAGCATTTT.

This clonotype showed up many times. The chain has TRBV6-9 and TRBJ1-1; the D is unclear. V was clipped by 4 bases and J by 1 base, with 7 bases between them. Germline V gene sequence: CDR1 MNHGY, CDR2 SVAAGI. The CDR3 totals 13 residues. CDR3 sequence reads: CASSSLANTEAFF. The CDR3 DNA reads TGTGCCAGCAGTTCTCTGGCGAACACTGAAGCTTTCTTT.

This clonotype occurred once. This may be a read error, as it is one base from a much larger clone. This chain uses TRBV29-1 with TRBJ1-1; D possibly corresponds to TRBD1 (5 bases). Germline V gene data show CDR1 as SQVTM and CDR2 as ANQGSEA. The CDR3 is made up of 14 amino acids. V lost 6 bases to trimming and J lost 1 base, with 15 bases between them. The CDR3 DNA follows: TGCAGCGTAGATGGACATGGAAAGAACACTGAAGCTTTCTTT. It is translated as CSVDGHGKNTEAFF.

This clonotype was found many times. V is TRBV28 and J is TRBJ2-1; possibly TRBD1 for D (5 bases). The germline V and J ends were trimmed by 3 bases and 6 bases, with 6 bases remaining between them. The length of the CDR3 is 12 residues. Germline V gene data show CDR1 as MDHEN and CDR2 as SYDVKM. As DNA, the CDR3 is TGTGCCAGCAGTTTGCAGGGCAATGAGCAGTTCTTC. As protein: CASSLQGNEQFF.

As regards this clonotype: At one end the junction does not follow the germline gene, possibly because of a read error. CDR3 bases: TGTGCCAGAAGCTTAGCGTCCGGGGATGAGCCCCAGCATTTT. Its protein is CARSLASGDEPQHF. The chain joins TRBV7-2 to TRBJ1-5, with no clear D. The germline V gene encodes CDR1 SGHTA and CDR2 FQGNSA. This CDR3 region has 14 residues.

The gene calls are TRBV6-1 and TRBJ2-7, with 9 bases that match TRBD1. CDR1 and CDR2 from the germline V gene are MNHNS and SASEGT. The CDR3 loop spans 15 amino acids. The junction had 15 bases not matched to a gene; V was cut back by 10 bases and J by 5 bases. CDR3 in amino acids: CAISHPGTGLHEQYF. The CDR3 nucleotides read TGTGCCATCAGCCATCCCGGGACAGGGCTTCACGAGCAGTACTTC.